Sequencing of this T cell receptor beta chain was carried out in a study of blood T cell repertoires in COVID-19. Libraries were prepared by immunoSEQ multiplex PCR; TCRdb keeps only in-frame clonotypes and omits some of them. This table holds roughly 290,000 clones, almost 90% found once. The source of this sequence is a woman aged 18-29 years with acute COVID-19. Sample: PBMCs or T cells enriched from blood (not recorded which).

This chain's CDR3 is CASSEFGTGPNEKLFF. CDR3 bases: TGTGCCAGCAGTGAATTTGGGACAGGTCCTAATGAAAAACTGTTTTTT. The chain couples TRBV25-1 to TRBJ1-4, with TRBD1 matching 8 bases. The germline V gene has CDR1 MGHDK and CDR2 SYGVNS. The length of the CDR3 is 16 residues. With 1 base clipped from V and 3 bases from J, the junction kept 4 bases outside the gene matches.